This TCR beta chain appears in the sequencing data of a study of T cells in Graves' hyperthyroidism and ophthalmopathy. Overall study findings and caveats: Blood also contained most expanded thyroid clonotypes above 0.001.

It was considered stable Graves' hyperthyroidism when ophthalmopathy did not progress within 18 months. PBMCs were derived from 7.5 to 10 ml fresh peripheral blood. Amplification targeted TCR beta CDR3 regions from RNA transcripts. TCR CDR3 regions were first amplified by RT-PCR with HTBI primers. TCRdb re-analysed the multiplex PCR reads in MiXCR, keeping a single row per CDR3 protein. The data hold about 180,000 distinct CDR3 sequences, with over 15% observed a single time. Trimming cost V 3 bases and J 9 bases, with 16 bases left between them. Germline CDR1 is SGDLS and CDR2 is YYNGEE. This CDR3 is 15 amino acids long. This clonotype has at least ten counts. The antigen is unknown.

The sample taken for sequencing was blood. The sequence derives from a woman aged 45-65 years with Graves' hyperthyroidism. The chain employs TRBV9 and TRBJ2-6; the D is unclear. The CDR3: CASSARTVEDNVLTF. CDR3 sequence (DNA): TGTGCCAGCAGCGCCCGGACCGTCGAGGACAACGTCCTGACTTTC.